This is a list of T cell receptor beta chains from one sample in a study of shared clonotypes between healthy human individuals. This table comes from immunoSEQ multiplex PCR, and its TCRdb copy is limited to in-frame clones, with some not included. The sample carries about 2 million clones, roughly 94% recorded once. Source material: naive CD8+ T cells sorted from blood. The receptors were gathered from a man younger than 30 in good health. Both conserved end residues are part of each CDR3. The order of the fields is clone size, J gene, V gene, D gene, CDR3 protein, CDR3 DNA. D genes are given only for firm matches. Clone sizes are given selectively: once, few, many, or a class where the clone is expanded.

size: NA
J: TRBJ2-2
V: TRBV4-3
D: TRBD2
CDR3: CASSPMGGGNTGELFF
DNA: TGCGCCAGCAGTCCGATGGGCGGGGGGAACACCGGGGAGCTGTTTTTT

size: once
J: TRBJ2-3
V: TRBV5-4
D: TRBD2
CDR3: CASMVRGGLTDTQYF
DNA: TGTGCCAGCATGGTTCGGGGGGGCCTCACAGATACGCAGTATTTT

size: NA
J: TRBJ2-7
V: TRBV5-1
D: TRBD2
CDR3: CASSLGLAGGHEQYF
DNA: TGCGCCAGCAGCTTGGGACTAGCGGGAGGCCACGAGCAGTACTTC

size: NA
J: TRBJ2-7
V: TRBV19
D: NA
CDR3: CASSIGQGITYEQYF
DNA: TGTGCCAGTAGTATCGGCCAGGGGATAACCTACGAGCAGTACTTC

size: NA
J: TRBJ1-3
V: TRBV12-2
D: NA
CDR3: CASRPRGDTFNTSGNTIYF
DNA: TGTGCAAGTCGGCCTAGGGGGGACACCTTTAATACCTCTGGAAACACCATATATTTT

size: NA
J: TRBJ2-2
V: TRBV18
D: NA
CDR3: CASSPSAVQPTGELFF
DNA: TGTGCCAGCTCGCCTTCTGCAGTACAGCCCACCGGGGAGCTGTTTTTT

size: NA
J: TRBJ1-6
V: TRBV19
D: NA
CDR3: CASNLAYNSPLHF
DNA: TGTGCCAGTAACTTGGCCTATAATTCACCCCTCCACTTT

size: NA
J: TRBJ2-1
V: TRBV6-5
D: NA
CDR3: CASSQRGTYNEQFF
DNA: TGTGCCAGCAGTCAGAGGGGAACCTACAATGAGCAGTTCTTC

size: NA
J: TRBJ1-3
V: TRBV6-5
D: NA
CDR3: CASSTGNTIYF
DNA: TGTGCCAGCTCGACTGGAAACACCATATATTTT

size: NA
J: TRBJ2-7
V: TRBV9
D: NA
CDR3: CASSVEGNGEQYF
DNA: TGTGCCAGCAGCGTAGAGGGCAATGGGGAGCAGTACTTC